One sample yielded the 21 T cell receptor beta chains listed below, sequenced in a study of vaccination and CD4 T cells after COVID-19. These receptors have no known antigen. Described treatment: roughly ten-day PBMC culture with coronavirus spike peptide pools or control peptides (ViraFEST assay). The assay that was used to sequence DNA from cultured CD4+ T cells was the Oncomine TCR Beta short-read assay. TCRdb recomputed calls from the PCR reads with MiXCR, one row per CDR3 protein. The sample consists of just over 15,000 distinct CDR3 sequences, 40% to 45% of them appearing once. The sequencing sample was made of cultured CD4+ T cells from blood. The source of these receptors is a human donor with COVID-19.

The chain joins TRBV6-1 to TRBJ2-1; 10 bases line up with TRBD1. CDR3 size: 16 residues. J was trimmed by 5 bases and V by 6 bases; bases with no gene match: 10. Germline CDR1 reads MNHNS; CDR2 reads SASEGT. CDR3 residues: CASRSTRGTGDNEQFF. The DNA for the CDR3 is TGTGCCAGCAGAAGTACTCGCGGGACAGGGGACAATGAGCAGTTCTTC.

This clonotype was counted between two and nine times. This chain uses TRBV7-9 with TRBJ1-2; D ambiguous. There are 13 residues in the CDR3. With 3 bases removed from V and 2 bases from J, the gap between germline ends came to 7 bases. The germline CDR1 and CDR2 sequences are SEHNR and FQNEAQ (reference sequence). In DNA, the CDR3 is TGTGCCAGCAGCTTTAAACCCAACTATGGCTACACCTTC. This codes for CASSFKPNYGYTF.

The J gene is TRBJ1-1, the V gene TRBV11-1; the D gene is possibly TRBD1 (5 bases). Trimming removed 2 bases at V and 7 bases at J, with 20 bases between. The CDR3 length is 16 residues. Germline loops: CDR1 SGHAT, CDR2 FQDESV (reference sequence). CDR3 coding DNA: TGTGCCAGCAGCTTACCTCGGAGGGGCGCAGAGGGTGAAGCTTTCTTT. It translates to CASSLPRRGAEGEAFF.

The chain couples TRBV2 to TRBJ2-5, with D possibly called TRBD1 or TRBD2 (5 bases each). Trimming stripped 8 bases from V and 5 bases from J, with 18 bases between. Per germline, CDR1 SNHLY and CDR2 FYNNEI. This CDR3 is built from 14 residues. The CDR3 DNA follows: TGTGCCAGCTTCAAAGTTGGGGGTGGGGAGACCCAGTACTTC. Encoded protein: CASFKVGGGETQYF.

This chain links TRBV24-1 with TRBJ1-5; 7 positions match TRBD1. CDR1 and CDR2 from the germline V gene are KGHDR and SFDVKD. There are 13 residues in the CDR3. Trimming at V came to 7 bases and at J to 1 base, leaving 0 bases not matched to a gene. The CDR3 protein is CATSRGSNQPQHF. In DNA, the CDR3 is TGTGCCACCAGCAGGGGGAGCAATCAGCCCCAGCATTTT.

The V and J genes are TRBV19 and TRBJ2-1; D is possibly TRBD1 (6 bases). The V gene lost 6 bases and the J gene lost 7 bases, with 13 bases spanning the gap. The CDR3 spans 13 residues. Germline V gene data show CDR1 as LNHDA and CDR2 as SQIVND (reference sequence). CDR3 nucleotide sequence: TGTGCCAGTAGGGGCAGGGGTTTGAATGAGCAGTTCTTC. It specifies CASRGRGLNEQFF.

This clonotype was detected only a few times. V is TRBV20-1 and J is TRBJ1-2, with 10 bases fitting TRBD1. Trimming at V came to 5 bases and at J to 3 bases, leaving 12 bases not matched to a gene. CDR3 length equals 16 residues. CDR1 is DFQATT, CDR2 SNEGSKA, per germline (reference sequence). The CDR3 DNA reads TGCAGTGCTCCTAACGCTCCGACAGGGGGCGACTATGGCTACACCTTC. Its protein is CSAPNAPTGGDYGYTF.

This clonotype was seen only a few times. This sequence joins TRBV7-6 and TRBJ2-5, with 7 bases fitting TRBD2. This CDR3 is 14 amino acids long. Trimming at V came to 2 bases and at J to 10 bases, leaving 10 bases not matched to a gene. The germline gives CDR1 SGHVS, CDR2 FNYEAQ. CDR3 in DNA: TGTGCCAGCAGCTTATTTTCCATGGGGGGGGACCAGTACTTC. Its translation is CASSLFSMGGDQYF.

In DNA form, the CDR3 reads TGTGCCAGCAGTCCGGGGGACAATGAGCAGTTCTTC. Translation gives CASSPGDNEQFF. The J gene is TRBJ2-1, the V gene TRBV6-2 or TRBV6-3, with D perhaps TRBD2 (6 bases). The V end lost 5 bases, the J end lost 5 bases, and 7 bases lay between the germline ends. This CDR3 spans 12 amino acids. Germline CDR1 and CDR2: MNHEY and SVGEGT.

By share, this clonotype counts as medium-sized (0.01 to 0.1%). V usage is TRBV11-2 and J usage is TRBJ1-2, with D possibly matching TRBD1 (5 bases). V was clipped by 5 bases and J by 5 bases, with 15 bases between them. The CDR3 sequence is 14 residues long. Looked up from germline, CDR1 is SGHAT and CDR2 is FQNNGV. The chain's CDR3 is CASSEDRSWYGYTF. CDR3 sequence (DNA): TGTGCCAGCAGCGAAGACAGATCCTGGTATGGCTACACCTTC.

The gene calls are TRBV5-4 and TRBJ2-1, with 13 bases identical to TRBD2. After removal of 3 bases from V and 4 bases from J, the junction contained 4 bases not matched to a gene. Germline-derived CDR1 and CDR2 are SGHNT and YYREEE (reference sequence). The CDR3 runs to 16 residues. CDR3 bases: TGTGCCAGCAGCTCGGGGACTAGCGGGAAATACAATGAGCAGTTCTTC. It codes for CASSSGTSGKYNEQFF.

The chain is built from TRBV4-1 and TRBJ1-1, with 8 positions matching TRBD1. The V and J ends lost 4 bases and 1 base, in that order; junction bases with no gene match: 2. Germline V gene sequence: CDR1 MGHRA, CDR2 YSYEKL. The CDR3 contains 14 residues. CDR3 protein: CASSRDRSNTEAFF. In DNA form, the CDR3 reads TGCGCCAGCAGCCGGGACAGGTCGAACACTGAAGCTTTCTTT.

The rearrangement joins TRBV27 to TRBJ1-2, with a possible D match to TRBD1 (6 bases). This CDR3 has 15 residues. Germline CDR1 and CDR2: MNHEY and SMNVEV (reference sequence). The V and J ends lost 4 bases and 4 bases respectively, with 16 bases between them. The CDR3 bases are TGTGCCAGCAGTTCACCCGCAAGGGGGGGCTATGGCTACACCTTC. Translated, it gives CASSSPARGGYGYTF.

This sequence joins TRBV25-1 and TRBJ2-5, with 11 bases lining up with TRBD2. Germline V CDR1 and CDR2: MGHDK, SYGVNS. This CDR3 is 14 amino acids long. The J segment lost 6 bases and the V segment lost 4 bases, leaving 4 bases of the junction unmatched. In DNA, the CDR3 is TGTGCCAGCAGTGTGACTAGCGGGGTGAAGACCCAGTACTTC. It codes for CASSVTSGVKTQYF.

This clonotype was recorded a few times. The CDR3 spells CSARGSLTDTQYF. Here the CDR3 DNA reads TGCAGTGCTAGGGGGTCGCTCACAGATACGCAGTATTTT. The chain links TRBV20-1 to TRBJ2-3; D remains unclear. CDR1 is DFQATT, CDR2 SNEGSKA, per germline (reference sequence). V lost 3 bases and J 2 bases, leaving 9 bases between the germline ends. The CDR3 is 13 residues long.

This chain joins TRBV2 and TRBJ1-2; the D gene is possibly TRBD1 (6 bases). Germline-derived CDR1 and CDR2 are SNHLY and FYNNEI. The germline V and J ends were trimmed by 3 bases and 7 bases, with 15 bases remaining between them. The CDR3 has 14 residues. This CDR3 reads CASSEVRGGSGYTF. CDR3 nucleotides: TGTGCCAGCAGTGAGGTTAGGGGGGGCTCTGGCTACACCTTC.

This clonotype was recorded a few times. The V and J genes are TRBV27 and TRBJ1-2; 11 bases fit TRBD1. In germline, CDR1 is MNHEY, CDR2 SMNVEV (reference sequence). This CDR3 comprises 15 residues. Trimming at V came to 0 bases and at J to 7 bases, leaving 4 bases not matched to a gene. The CDR3: CASSLSGTGGGGYTF. In DNA, the CDR3 is TGTGCCAGCAGTTTATCTGGGACAGGGGGGGGTGGCTACACCTTC.

The genes are TRBV7-9 and TRBJ1-3; D perhaps matches TRBD1 (5 bases). Germline V gives CDR1 SEHNR, CDR2 FQNEAQ (reference sequence). The CDR3 consists of 16 residues. Trimming took off 3 bases at V and 3 bases at J, with 15 bases between the two ends. The CDR3 nucleotides are TGTGCCAGCAGCTTGGGGGGGATCGTTGTTGGAAACACCATATATTTT. This gives the protein CASSLGGIVVGNTIYF.

The V gene is TRBV5-4, the J gene TRBJ1-2; D ambiguous. This CDR3 spans 15 amino acids. CDR1 is SGHNT and CDR2 is YYREEE in the germline V gene (reference sequence). Trimming took 1 base from V and 0 from J, leaving 10 bases between them. For the CDR3, the DNA is TGTGCCAGCAGCTTGAGCCATAACTCTAACTATGGCTACACCTTC. It is translated as CASSLSHNSNYGYTF.

The chain has TRBV28 and TRBJ1-5; the D is unclear. CDR1 and CDR2 from the germline V gene are MDHEN and SYDVKM. The CDR3 sequence is 14 residues long. The V end lost 5 bases, the J end lost 4 bases, and 12 bases lay between the germline ends. Written as DNA, the CDR3 is TGTGCCAGCAGTACTGTTCCGGGGAATCAGCCCCAGCATTTT. The encoded protein is CASSTVPGNQPQHF.

The chain is built from TRBV19 and TRBJ1-4; TRBD1 is a possible D gene (6 bases). There are 13 residues in the CDR3. Germline V CDR1 and CDR2: LNHDA, SQIVND (reference sequence). V dropped 3 bases and J dropped 7 bases, with 9 bases sitting between them. For the CDR3, the DNA is TGTGCCAGTAGTATGACAGGACCTGAAAAACTGTTTTTT. Its protein is CASSMTGPEKLFF.